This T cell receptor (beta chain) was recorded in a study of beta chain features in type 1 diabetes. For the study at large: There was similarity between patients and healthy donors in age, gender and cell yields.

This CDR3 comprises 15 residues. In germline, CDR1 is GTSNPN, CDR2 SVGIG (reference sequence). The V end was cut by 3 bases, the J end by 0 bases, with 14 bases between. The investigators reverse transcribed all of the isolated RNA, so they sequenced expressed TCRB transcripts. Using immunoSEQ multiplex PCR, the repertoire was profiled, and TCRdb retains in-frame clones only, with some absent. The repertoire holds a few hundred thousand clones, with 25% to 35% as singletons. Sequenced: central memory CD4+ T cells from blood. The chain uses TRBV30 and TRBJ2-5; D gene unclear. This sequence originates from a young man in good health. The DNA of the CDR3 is TGTGCCTGGAGCCCCGGGCAGGCGTACCAAGAGACCCAGTACTTC. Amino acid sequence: CAWSPGQAYQETQYF.